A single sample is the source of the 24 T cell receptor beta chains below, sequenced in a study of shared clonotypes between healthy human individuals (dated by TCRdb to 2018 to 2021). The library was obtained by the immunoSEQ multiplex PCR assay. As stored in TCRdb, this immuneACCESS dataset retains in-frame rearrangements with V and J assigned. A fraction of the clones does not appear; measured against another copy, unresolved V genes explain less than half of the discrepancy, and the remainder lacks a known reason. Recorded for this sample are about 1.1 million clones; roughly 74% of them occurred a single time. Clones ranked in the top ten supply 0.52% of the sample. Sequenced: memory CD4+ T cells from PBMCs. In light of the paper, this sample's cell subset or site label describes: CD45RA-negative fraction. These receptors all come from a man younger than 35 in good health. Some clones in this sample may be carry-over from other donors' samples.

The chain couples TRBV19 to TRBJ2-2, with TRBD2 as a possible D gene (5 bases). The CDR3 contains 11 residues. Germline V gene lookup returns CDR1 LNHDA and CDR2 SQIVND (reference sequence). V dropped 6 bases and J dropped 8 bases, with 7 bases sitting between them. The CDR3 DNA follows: TGTGCCAGTAGCCGGACTGGGGAGCTGTTTTTT. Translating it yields CASSRTGELFF.

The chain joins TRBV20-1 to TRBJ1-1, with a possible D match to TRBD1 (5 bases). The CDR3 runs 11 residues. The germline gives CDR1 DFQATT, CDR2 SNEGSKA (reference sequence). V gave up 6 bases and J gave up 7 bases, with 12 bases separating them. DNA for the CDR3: TGCAGTGCCACGGGACGTCGTGAAGCTTTCTTT. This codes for CSATGRREAFF.

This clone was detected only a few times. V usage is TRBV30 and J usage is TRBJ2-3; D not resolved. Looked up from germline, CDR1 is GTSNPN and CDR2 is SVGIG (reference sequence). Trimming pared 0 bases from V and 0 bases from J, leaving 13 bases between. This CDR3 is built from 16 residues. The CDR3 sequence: CAWSVGWAPSTDTQYF. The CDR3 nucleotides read TGTGCCTGGAGTGTAGGGTGGGCACCAAGCACAGATACGCAGTATTTT.

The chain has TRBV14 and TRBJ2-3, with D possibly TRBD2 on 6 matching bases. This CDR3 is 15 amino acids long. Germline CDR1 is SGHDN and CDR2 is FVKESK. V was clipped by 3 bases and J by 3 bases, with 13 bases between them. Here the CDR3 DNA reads TGTGCCAGCAGCCACTGGGGGGTTAGGACAGATACGCAGTATTTT. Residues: CASSHWGVRTDTQYF.

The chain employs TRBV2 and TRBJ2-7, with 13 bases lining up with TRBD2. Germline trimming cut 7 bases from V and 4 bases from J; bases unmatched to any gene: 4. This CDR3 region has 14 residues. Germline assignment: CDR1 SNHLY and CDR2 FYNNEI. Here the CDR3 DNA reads TGTGCCAGCACCTCGGGACTAGCGGGATACGAGCAGTACTTC. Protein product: CASTSGLAGYEQYF.

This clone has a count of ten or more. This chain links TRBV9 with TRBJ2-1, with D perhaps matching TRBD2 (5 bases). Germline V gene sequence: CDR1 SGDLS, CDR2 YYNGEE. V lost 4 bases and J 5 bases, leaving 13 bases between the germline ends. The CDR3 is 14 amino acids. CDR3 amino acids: CASSPTNGDNEQFF. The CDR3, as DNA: TGTGCCAGCAGCCCGACTAATGGGGACAATGAGCAGTTCTTC.

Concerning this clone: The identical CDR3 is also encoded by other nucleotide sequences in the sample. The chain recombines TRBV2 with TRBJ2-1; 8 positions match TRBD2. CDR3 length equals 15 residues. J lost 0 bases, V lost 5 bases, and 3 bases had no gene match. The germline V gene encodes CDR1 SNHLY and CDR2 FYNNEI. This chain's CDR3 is CASSLSGSSYNEQFF. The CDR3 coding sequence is TGTGCCAGCAGTTTGAGCGGGAGCTCCTACAATGAGCAGTTCTTC.

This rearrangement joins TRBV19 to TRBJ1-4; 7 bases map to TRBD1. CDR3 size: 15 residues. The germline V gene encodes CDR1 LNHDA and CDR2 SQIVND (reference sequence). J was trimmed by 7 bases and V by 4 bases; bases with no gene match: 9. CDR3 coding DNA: TGTGCCAGTAGTACCCACAGGGGAGTAGTTGAAAAACTGTTTTTT. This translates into CASSTHRGVVEKLFF. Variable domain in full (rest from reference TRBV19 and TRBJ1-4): DGGITQSPKYLFRKEGQNVTLSCEQNLNHDAMYWYRQDPGQGLRLIYYSQIVNDFQKGDIAEGYSVSREKKESFPLTVTSAQKNPTAFYLCASSTHRGVVEKLFFGSGTQLSVL.

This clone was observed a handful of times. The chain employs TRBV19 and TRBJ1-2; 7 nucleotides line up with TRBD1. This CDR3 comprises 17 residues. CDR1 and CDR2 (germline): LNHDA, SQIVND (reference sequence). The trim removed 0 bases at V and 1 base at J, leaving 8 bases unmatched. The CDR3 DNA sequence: TGTGCCAGTAGTATAGATCCTGGACAGGCCCTTAACTATGGCTACACCTTC. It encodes CASSIDPGQALNYGYTF.

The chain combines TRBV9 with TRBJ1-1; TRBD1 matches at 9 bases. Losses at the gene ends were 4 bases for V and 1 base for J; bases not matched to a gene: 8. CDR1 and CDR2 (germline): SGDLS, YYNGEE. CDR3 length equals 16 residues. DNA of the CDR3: TGTGCCAGCAGCCCAGGTTTGGGACAGGGGAACACTGAAGCTTTCTTT. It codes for CASSPGLGQGNTEAFF.

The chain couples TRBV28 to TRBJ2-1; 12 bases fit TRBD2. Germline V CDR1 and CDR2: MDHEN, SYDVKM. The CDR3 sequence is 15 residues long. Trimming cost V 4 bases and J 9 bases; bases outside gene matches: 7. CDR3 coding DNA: TGTGCCAGCAGTTCTGCTAGCGGGAGGGCGGGTGAGCAGTTCTTC. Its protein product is CASSSASGRAGEQFF.

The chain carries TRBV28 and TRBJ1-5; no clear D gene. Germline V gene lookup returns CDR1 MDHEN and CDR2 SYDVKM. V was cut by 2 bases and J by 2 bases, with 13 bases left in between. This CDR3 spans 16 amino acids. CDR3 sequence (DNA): TGTGCCAGCAGTTTAGCCCTTTTGGGAGGCAATCAGCCCCAGCATTTT. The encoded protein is CASSLALLGGNQPQHF.

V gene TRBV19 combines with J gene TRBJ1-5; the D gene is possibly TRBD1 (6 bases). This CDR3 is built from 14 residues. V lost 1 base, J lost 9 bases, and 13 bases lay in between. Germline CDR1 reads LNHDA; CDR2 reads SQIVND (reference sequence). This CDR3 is CASSIGAGEGPQHF. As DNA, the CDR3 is TGTGCCAGTAGTATAGGGGCAGGGGAAGGGCCCCAGCATTTT.

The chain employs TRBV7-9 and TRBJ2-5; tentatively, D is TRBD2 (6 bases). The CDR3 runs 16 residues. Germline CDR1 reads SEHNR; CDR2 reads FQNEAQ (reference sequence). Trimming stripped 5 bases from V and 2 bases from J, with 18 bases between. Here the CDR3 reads CASSPQGLWGQETQYF. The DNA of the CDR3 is TGTGCCAGCAGCCCCCAGGGACTGTGGGGACAAGAGACCCAGTACTTC.

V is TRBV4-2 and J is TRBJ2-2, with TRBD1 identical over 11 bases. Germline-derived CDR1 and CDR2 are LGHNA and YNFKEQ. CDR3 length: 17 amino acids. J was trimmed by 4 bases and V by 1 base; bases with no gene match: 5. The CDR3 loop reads CASSQGGTGGPTGELFF. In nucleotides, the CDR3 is TGTGCCAGCAGCCAAGGTGGGACAGGGGGGCCCACCGGGGAGCTGTTTTTT.

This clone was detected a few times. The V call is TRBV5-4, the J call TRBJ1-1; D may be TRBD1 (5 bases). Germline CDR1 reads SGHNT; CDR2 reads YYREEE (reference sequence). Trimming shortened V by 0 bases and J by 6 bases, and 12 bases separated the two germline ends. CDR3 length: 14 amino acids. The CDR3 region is CASSLGGQGAEAFF. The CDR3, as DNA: TGTGCCAGCAGCTTGGGAGGTCAGGGAGCTGAAGCTTTCTTT.

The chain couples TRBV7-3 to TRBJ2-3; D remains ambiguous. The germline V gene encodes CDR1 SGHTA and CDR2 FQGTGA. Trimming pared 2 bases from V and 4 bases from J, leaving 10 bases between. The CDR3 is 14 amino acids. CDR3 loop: CASSLFSPADTQYF. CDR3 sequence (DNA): TGTGCCAGCAGCTTATTCAGTCCGGCAGATACGCAGTATTTT.

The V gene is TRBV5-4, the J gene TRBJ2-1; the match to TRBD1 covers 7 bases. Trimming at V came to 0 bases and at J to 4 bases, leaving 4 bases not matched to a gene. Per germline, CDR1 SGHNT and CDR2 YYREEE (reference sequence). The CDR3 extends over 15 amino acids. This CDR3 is CASSLGQGQYNEQFF. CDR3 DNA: TGTGCCAGCAGCTTGGGACAGGGTCAATACAATGAGCAGTTCTTC.

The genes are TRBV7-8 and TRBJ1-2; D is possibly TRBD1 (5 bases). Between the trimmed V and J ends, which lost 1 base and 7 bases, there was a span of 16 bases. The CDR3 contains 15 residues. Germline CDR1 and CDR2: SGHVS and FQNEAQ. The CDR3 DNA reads TGTGCCAGCAGCTTAGTCAAGGGTGCAGGGATTGGCTACACCTTC. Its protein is CASSLVKGAGIGYTF.

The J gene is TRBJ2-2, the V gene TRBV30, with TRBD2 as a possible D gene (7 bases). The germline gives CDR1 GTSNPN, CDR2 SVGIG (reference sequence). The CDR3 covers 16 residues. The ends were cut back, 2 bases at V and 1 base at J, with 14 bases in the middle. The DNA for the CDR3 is TGTGCCTGGAGTCGAGGGGGGGTTTTGAACACCGGGGAGCTGTTTTTT. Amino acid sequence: CAWSRGGVLNTGELFF.

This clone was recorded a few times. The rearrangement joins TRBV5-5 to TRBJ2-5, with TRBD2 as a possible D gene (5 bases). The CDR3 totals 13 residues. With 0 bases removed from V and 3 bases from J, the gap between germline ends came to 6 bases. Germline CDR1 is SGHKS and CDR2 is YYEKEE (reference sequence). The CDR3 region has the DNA TGTGCCAGCAGCTTGGACGGGAAAGAGACCCAGTACTTC. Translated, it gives CASSLDGKETQYF.

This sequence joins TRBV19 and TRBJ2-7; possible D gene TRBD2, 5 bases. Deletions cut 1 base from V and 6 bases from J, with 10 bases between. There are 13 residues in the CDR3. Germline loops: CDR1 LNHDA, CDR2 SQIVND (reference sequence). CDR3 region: CASSIGPSSEQYF. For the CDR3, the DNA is TGTGCCAGTAGTATAGGACCTAGCAGCGAGCAGTACTTC.

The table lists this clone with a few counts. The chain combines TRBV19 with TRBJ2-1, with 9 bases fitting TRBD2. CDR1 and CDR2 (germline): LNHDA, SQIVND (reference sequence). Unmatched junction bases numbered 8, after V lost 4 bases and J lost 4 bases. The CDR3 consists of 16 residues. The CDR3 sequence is CASSTSGRNRYNEQFF. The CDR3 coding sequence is TGTGCCAGTAGTACCAGCGGGAGGAATAGGTACAATGAGCAGTTCTTC.

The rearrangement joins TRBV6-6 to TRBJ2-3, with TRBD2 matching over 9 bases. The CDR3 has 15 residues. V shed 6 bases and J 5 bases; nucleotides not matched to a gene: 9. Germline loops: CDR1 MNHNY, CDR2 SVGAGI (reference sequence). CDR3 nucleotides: TGTGCCAGCAGCCAAGGAGCGGGAGGTAGAGATACGCAGTATTTT. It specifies CASSQGAGGRDTQYF.